This TCR beta chain was identified in a study of T cells after yellow fever vaccination. Study conclusions and caveats: Abundant contaminating clonotypes from the bulk population could appear in FACS-sorted repertoires. In post-booster samples, most primary-vaccination clones reappeared (approximately 97% CD4, 70% to 90% CD8). The secondary response was weaker but peaked faster, day 5 versus 15.

The CDR3 is made up of 14 amino acids. Between the trimmed V and J ends, which lost 5 bases and 4 bases, there was a span of 14 bases. Germline V gene sequence: CDR1 SEHNR, CDR2 FQNEAQ (reference sequence). The table lists this clonotype with a few counts. Its cognate antigen is unknown. Template switching by 5'RACE produced TCR cDNA, adding a universal primer site and UMIs. TCRdb re-called the 5' RACE reads with MiXCR, one entry per CDR3 protein. This sample has about 350,000 distinct CDR3 sequences, with roughly 8.4% found just once. The starting material was PBMCs, obtained 45 days after the first yellow fever vaccination. The V and J genes are TRBV7-9 and TRBJ1-1; D remains unclear. The clonotype comes from a man between 18 and 35 years old who received the YFV17D yellow fever vaccine. In nucleotides, the CDR3 is TGTGCCAGCAGCCAAGGATCCCTCGGCACTGAAGCTTTCTTT. This sequence encodes CASSQGSLGTEAFF.